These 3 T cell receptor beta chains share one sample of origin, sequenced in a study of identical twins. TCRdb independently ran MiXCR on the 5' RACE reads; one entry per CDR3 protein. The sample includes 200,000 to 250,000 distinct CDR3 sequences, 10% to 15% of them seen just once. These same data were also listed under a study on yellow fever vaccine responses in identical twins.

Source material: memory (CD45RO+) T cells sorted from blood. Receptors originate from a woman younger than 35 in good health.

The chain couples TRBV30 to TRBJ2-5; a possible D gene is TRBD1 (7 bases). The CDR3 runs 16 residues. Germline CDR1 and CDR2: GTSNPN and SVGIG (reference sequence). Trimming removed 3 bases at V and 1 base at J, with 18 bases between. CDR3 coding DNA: TGTGCCTGGAGCCACGGGGCAGGGGGGTTCCAAGAGACCCAGTACTTC. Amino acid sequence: CAWSHGAGGFQETQYF.

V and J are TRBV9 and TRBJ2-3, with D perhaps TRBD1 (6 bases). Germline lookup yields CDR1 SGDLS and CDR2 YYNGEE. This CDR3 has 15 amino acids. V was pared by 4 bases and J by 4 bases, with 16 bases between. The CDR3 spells CASSPRQEVSDTQYF. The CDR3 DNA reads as TGTGCCAGCAGCCCAAGACAGGAAGTATCAGATACGCAGTATTTT.

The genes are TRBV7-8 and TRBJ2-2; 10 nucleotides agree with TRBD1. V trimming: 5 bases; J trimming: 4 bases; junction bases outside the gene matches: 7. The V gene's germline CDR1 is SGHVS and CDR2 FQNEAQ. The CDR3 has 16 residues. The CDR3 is CASSPMGTGVTGELFF. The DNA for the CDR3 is TGTGCCAGCAGCCCCATGGGGACAGGGGTCACCGGGGAGCTGTTTTTT.